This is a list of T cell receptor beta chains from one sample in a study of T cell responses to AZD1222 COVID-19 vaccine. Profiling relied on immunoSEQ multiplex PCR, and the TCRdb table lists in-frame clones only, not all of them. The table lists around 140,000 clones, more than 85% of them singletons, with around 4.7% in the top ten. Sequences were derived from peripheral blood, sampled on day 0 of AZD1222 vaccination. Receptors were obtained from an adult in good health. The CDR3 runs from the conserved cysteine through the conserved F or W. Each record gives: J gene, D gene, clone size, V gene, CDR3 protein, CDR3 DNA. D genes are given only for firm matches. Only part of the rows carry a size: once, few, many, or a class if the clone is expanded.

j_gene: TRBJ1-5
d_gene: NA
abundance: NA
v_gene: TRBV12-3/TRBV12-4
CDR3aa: CASSTGQDQPQHF
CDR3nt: TGTGCCAGCAGTACAGGGCAAGATCAGCCCCAGCATTTT

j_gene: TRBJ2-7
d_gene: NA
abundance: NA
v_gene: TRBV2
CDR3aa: CASSSLRSSDEQYF
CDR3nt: TGTGCCAGCAGCTCGCTACGTTCATCCGACGAGCAGTACTTC

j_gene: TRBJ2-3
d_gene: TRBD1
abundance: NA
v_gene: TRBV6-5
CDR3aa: CASSRRQGSTDTQYF
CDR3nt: TGTGCCAGCAGTCGACGACAGGGGAGCACAGATACGCAGTATTTT

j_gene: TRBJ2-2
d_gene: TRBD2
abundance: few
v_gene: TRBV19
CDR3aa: CASSLPGGVNGELFF
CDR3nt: TGTGCCAGTAGTCTCCCGGGGGGGGTGAACGGGGAGCTGTTTTTT

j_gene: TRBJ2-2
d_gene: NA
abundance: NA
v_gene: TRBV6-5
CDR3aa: CASSYSRGNTGELFF
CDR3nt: TGTGCCAGCAGTTACTCGCGGGGGAACACCGGGGAGCTGTTTTTT

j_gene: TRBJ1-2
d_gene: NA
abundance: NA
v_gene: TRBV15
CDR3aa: CATSEKTGFYGYTF
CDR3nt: TGTGCCACCAGCGAAAAGACAGGTTTCTATGGCTACACCTTC

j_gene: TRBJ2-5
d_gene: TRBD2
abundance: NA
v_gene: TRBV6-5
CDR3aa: CASATRRGSLETQYF
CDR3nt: TGTGCCAGCGCAACAAGGCGCGGGAGCTTGGAGACCCAGTACTTC

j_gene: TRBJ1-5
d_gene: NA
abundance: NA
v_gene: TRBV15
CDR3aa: CATSRGKEGNQPQHF
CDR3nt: TGTGCCACCAGCAGAGGGAAGGAGGGCAATCAGCCCCAGCATTTT

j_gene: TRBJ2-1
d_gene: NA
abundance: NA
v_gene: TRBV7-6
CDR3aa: CASRAGTQDYNEQFF
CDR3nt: TGTGCCAGCAGAGCTGGGACACAGGACTACAATGAGCAGTTCTTC

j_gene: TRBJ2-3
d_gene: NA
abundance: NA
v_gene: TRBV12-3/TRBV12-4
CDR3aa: CASSFLDTQYF
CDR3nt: TGTGCCAGCAGTTTCTTAGATACGCAGTATTTT